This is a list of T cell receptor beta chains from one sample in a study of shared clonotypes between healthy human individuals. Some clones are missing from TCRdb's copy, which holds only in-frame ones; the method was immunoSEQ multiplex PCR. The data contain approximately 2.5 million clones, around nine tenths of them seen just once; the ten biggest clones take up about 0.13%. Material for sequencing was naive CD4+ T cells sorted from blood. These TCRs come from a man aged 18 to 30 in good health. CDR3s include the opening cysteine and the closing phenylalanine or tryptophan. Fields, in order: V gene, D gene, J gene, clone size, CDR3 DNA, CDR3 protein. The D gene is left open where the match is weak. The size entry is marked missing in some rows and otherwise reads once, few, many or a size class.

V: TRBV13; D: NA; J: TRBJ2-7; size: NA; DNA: TGTGCCAGCACGAATTTCGGAAGCGACTACGAGCAGTACTTC; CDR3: CASTNFGSDYEQYF
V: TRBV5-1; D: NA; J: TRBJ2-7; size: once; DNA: TGCGCCAGCAGCTTGGAAGGATTGTCCTACGAGCAGTACTTC; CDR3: CASSLEGLSYEQYF
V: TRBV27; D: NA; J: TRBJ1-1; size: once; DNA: TGTGCCAGCGGGGGACAATCGAACACTGAAGCTTTCTTT; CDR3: CASGGQSNTEAFF
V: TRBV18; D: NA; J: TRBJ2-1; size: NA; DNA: TGTGCCAGCTCACCCCTTCCTCCCGGTGGGGGGACTTACAATGAGCAGTTCTTC; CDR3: CASSPLPPGGGTYNEQFF
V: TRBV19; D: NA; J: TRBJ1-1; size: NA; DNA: TGTGCCAGTAGTATAGGATCGGGACCGAAGATAGTAGCTTTCTTT; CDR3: CASSIGSGPKIVAFF
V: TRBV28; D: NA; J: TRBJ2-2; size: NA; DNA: TGTGCCAGCAGTTCAATCCCGGGGAACACCGGGGAGCTGTTTTTT; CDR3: CASSSIPGNTGELFF
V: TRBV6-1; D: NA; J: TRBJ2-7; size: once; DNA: TGTGCCAGCATTCCGGACAGATCCTACTGGAACGAGCAGTACTTC; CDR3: CASIPDRSYWNEQYF
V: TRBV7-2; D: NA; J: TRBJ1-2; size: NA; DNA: TGTGCCAGCAGCGAGGGACTGCTGGGCTATGGCTACACCTTC; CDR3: CASSEGLLGYGYTF
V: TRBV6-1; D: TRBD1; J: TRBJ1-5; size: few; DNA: TGTGCCAGCAGTTTCGGGACAGGAGATCAGCCCCAGCATTTT; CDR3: CASSFGTGDQPQHF
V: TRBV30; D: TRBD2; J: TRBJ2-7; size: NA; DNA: TGTGCCTGGAGTGTATCCCGTACTAGCGGGGGGGTCTACGAGCAGTACTTC; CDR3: CAWSVSRTSGGVYEQYF
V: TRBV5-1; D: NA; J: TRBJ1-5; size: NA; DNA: TGCGCCAGCAGCCAAGACAGCAATCAGCCCCAGCATTTT; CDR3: CASSQDSNQPQHF
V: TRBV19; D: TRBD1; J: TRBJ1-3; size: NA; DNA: TGTGCCAGTAGCAGAGACAGGGGCGTGAACACCATATATTTT; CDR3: CASSRDRGVNTIYF
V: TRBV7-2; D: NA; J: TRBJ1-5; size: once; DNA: TGTGCCAGCAGCTTAGAAAGCCTTCAGCCCCAGCATTTT; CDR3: CASSLESLQPQHF
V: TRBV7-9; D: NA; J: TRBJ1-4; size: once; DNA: TGTGCCAGCAGCTTGGGTATCGCTAATGAAAAACTGTTTTTT; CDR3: CASSLGIANEKLFF
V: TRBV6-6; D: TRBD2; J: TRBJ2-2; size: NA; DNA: TGTGCCAGCAGAGAGCGGGGGGACACCGGGGAGCTGTTTTTT; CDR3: CASRERGDTGELFF